The 9 T cell receptor beta chains below come from one sample, sequenced in a study of blood T cell repertoires in COVID-19. Repertoires were generated with immunoSEQ multiplex PCR, while TCRdb's copy carries only in-frame clones and drops some. The data hold roughly 310,000 clones, with 85% to 90% observed a single time. The sample comprised peripheral blood. Every receptor here comes from a woman aged 50 to 60 with active or convalescent COVID-19.

V and J are TRBV12-5 and TRBJ1-6; maybe TRBD1 (6 bases). Germline CDR1 and CDR2: LGHNT and FRNRAP. The CDR3 runs 15 residues. V lost 5 bases, J lost 6 bases, and 14 bases lay in between. The CDR3 spells CASGPTGNSNSPLHF. For the CDR3, the DNA is TGTGCTAGTGGTCCCACAGGGAACAGTAATTCACCCCTCCACTTT. The complete variable domain, with remaining parts taken from reference TRBV12-5 and TRBJ1-6, reads DARVTQTPRHKVTEMGQEVTMRCQPILGHNTVFWYRQTMMQGLELLAYFRNRAPLDDSGMPKDRFSAEMPDATLATLKIQPSEPRDSAVYFCASGPTGNSNSPLHFGNGTRLTVT.

The J gene is TRBJ2-2, the V gene TRBV7-2; tentatively, D is TRBD2 (5 bases). Germline V gives CDR1 SGHTA, CDR2 FQGNSA. Trimming removed 5 bases at V and 5 bases at J, with 18 bases between. The CDR3 contains 16 residues. CDR3 sequence (DNA): TGTGCCAGCAGCCAACCCCTGAGGGTGTCTACCGGGGAGCTGTTTTTT. Protein: CASSQPLRVSTGELFF.

The chain combines TRBV4-3 with TRBJ1-2; D call uncertain. V was pared by 4 bases and J by 5 bases, with 17 bases between. Germline V gene sequence: CDR1 LGHNA, CDR2 YSLEER. This CDR3 has 15 amino acids. The CDR3 DNA reads as TGCGCCAGCAGCCCTCGAGTAGACACCCTTTATGGCTACACCTTC. The encoded protein is CASSPRVDTLYGYTF.

The CDR3 reads CASSLRPRGRRSNEKLFF. The CDR3 DNA sequence: TGTGCCAGCAGCTTACGACCTAGGGGGCGAAGGTCTAATGAAAAACTGTTTTTT. The J gene is TRBJ1-4, the V gene TRBV7-2; 7 bases match TRBD1. Germline values: CDR1 SGHTA, CDR2 FQGNSA. The V segment lost 2 bases and the J segment 3 bases; nucleotides outside the gene matches: 12. The length of the CDR3 is 18 residues.

The genes are TRBV5-1 and TRBJ1-1; 10 bases agree with TRBD1. V shed 4 bases, J shed 0 bases, and the junction held 6 bases outside the gene matches. CDR1 SGHRS and CDR2 YFSETQ come from the germline V gene. This CDR3 comprises 16 residues. The CDR3 region is CASSRTGGRVNTEAFF. Written as DNA, the CDR3 is TGCGCCAGCAGCCGGACAGGGGGTCGCGTGAACACTGAAGCTTTCTTT.

This chain connects TRBV4-3 to TRBJ2-2; a possible D gene is TRBD2 (6 bases). V dropped 1 base and J dropped 0 bases, with 9 bases sitting between them. CDR1 and CDR2 from the germline V gene are LGHNA and YSLEER. The CDR3 totals 16 residues. CDR3 sequence (DNA): TGCGCCAGCAGCCAAGGGCGGGGAGCGAACACCGGGGAGCTGTTTTTT. Residues: CASSQGRGANTGELFF.

The rearrangement links TRBV11-2 to TRBJ2-1; D is ambiguous. The germline V gene encodes CDR1 SGHAT and CDR2 FQNNGV. The CDR3 loop spans 15 amino acids. V gave up 2 bases and J gave up 2 bases, with 10 bases separating them. The CDR3, as DNA: TGTGCCAGCAGCTTACAGTTGTCAACCTACAATGAGCAGTTCTTC. Translated: CASSLQLSTYNEQFF. The full variable domain, completed using reference TRBV11-2 and TRBJ2-1, is EAGVAQSPRYKIIEKRQSVAFWCNPISGHATLYWYQQILGQGPKLLIQFQNNGVVDDSQLPKDRFSAERLKGVDSTLKIQPAKLEDSAVYLCASSLQLSTYNEQFFGPGTRLTVL.

This sequence joins TRBV11-2 and TRBJ2-5, with 14 nucleotides matching TRBD2. This CDR3 is 18 amino acids long. From germline, CDR1 is SGHAT and CDR2 FQNNGV. Trimming at V came to 3 bases and at J to 2 bases, leaving 8 bases not matched to a gene. CDR3 bases: TGTGCCAGCAGCTTCCGACTAGCGGGGGGGCCGGGGCAAGAGACCCAGTACTTC. It codes for CASSFRLAGGPGQETQYF.

This clone came up a few times. The chain links TRBV29-1 to TRBJ2-3; 7 bases fit TRBD1. V lost 1 base and J lost 2; bases outside the gene matches: 9. Germline CDR1 and CDR2: SQVTM and ANQGSEA. The CDR3 has 16 amino acids. CDR3 region: CSVEGGGTLITDTQYF. In DNA, the CDR3 is TGCAGCGTTGAAGGAGGGGGCACTCTCATCACAGATACGCAGTATTTT.